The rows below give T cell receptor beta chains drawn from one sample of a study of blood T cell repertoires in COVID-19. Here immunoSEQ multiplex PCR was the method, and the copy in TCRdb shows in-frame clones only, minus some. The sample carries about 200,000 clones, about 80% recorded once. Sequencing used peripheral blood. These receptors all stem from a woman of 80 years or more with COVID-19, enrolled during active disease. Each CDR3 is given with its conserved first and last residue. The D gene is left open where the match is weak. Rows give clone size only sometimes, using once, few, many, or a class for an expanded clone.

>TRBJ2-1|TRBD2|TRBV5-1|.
TGCGCCAGCAGACGGAGCGGGACGGAATCCTACAATGAGCAGTTCTTC
CASRRSGTESYNEQFF
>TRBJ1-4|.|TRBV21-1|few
TGTGCCAGCTTCCGTGAAAAACTGTTTTTT
CASFREKLFF
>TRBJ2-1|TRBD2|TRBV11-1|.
TGTGCCAGCAGCCCCCGGACTAGCGGTCCTGAGCAGTTCTTC
CASSPRTSGPEQFF
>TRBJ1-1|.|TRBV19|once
TGTGCCAGTAGTCTCTCAGGGCTCTCTGAAGCTTTCTTT
CASSLSGLSEAFF
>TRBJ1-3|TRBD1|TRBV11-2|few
TGTGCCAGCAGCTTAGAAAGGGGGCGGGTGAACACCATATATTTT
CASSLERGRVNTIYF
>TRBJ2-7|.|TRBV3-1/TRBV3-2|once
TGTGCCAGCAGCCGACTAGGAAAGGAAGAGCAGTACTTC
CASSRLGKEEQYF
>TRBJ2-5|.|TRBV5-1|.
TGCGCCAGCAGCCTGGGGAGCGTACAAGAGACCCAGTACTTC
CASSLGSVQETQYF
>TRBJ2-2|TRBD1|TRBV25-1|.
TGTGCCAGCAGTGCATCACCGGGACAGGGGCGCACCGGGGAGCTGTTTTTT
CASSASPGQGRTGELFF
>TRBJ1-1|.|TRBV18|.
TGTGCCAGCGGGGGTGGGGGCGGCACTGAAGCTTTCTTT
CASGGGGGTEAFF
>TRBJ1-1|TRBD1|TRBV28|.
TGTGCCAGCAGCCCCGCGGGACAGACGAACACTGAAGCTTTCTTT
CASSPAGQTNTEAFF
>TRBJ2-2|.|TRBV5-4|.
TGTGCCAGCACCGGGGGGGGACAGGGTATCGGGGAGCTGTTTTTT
CASTGGGQGIGELFF
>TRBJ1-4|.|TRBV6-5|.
TGTGCCAGCAGAGTCGGGGGGACTAATGAAAAACTGTTTTTT
CASRVGGTNEKLFF
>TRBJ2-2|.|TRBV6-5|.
TGTGCCAGCAATCCTCAGGGCGGGGAGCTGTTTTTT
CASNPQGGELFF
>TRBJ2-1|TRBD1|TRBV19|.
TGTGCCAGTACGAGACAGGGTGGGATAGCTGGGAATGAGCAGTTCTTC
CASTRQGGIAGNEQFF
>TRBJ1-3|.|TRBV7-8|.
TGTGCCAGCAGCTCCAGTGTCTCTGGAAACACCATATATTTT
CASSSSVSGNTIYF
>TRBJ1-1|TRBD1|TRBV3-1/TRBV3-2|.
TGTGCCAGCAGCAGAGGACAGGGGATAGGCACTGAAGCTTTCTTT
CASSRGQGIGTEAFF
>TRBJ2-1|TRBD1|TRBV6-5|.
TGTGCCAGCAGTTTATTTCGGACAGGGGACTACAATGAGCAGTTCTTC
CASSLFRTGDYNEQFF
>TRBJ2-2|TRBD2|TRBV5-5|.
TGTGCCAGCAGCTTGGCCCCGGGACTAGCGGGACGAACCGGGGAGCTGTTTTTT
CASSLAPGLAGRTGELFF
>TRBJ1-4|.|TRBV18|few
TGTGCCAGCTCACCACCCGCCAGGGTAGGCGAAAAACTGTTTTTT
CASSPPARVGEKLFF
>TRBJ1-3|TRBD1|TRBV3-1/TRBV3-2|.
TGTGCCAGCAGCCGGGAGGACAGGGTGGTTGGAAACACCATATATTTT
CASSREDRVVGNTIYF
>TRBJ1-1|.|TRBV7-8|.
TGTGCCAGCAGCTTAGCATGGAGGGACACTGAAGCTTTCTTT
CASSLAWRDTEAFF
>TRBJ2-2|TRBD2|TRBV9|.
TGTGCCAGCAGCGCAGGACTAGCGGGGGGGCCCGGGGAGCTGTTTTTT
CASSAGLAGGPGELFF
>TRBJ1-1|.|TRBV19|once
TGTGCCAGTAGTATATACGGGAACACTGAAGCTTTCTTT
CASSIYGNTEAFF
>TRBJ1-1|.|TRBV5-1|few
TGCGCCAGCTTTAATGACGGGGGGAAACTGGCTTTCTTT
CASFNDGGKLAFF
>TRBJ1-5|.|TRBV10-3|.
TGTGCCATCAGGAAGACAAATCAGCCCCAGCATTTT
CAIRKTNQPQHF
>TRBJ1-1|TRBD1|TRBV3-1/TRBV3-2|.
TGTGCCAGCAACCTCCGGGACAGGGGAACTGAAGCTTTCTTT
CASNLRDRGTEAFF
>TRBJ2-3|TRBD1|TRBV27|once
TGTGCCAGCAGTTTACAGGGACAGAGGACCACAGATACGCAGTATTTT
CASSLQGQRTTDTQYF
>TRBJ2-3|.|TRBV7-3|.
TGTGCCAGCAGCTTAGGGGGGAAGACAGATACGCAGTATTTT
CASSLGGKTDTQYF
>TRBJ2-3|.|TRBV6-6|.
TGTGCCAGCAGTTATGTCTCACAGGGCGAGGATACGCAGTATTTT
CASSYVSQGEDTQYF
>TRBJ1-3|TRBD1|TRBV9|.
TGTGCCAGCAGCTCCACCCAGGGGGGCAGGGGAAACACCATATATTTT
CASSSTQGGRGNTIYF